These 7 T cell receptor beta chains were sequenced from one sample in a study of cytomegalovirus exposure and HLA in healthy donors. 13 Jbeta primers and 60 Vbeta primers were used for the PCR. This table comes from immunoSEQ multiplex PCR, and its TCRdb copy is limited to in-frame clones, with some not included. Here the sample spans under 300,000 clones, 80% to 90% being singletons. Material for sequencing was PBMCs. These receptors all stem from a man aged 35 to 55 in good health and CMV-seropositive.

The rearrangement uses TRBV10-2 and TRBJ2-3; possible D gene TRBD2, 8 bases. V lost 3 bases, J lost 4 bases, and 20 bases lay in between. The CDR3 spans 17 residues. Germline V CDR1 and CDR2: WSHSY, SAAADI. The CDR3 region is CASSEALAGTAADTQYF. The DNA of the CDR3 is TGCGCCAGCAGTGAAGCCTTAGCGGGGACAGCGGCAGATACGCAGTATTTT.

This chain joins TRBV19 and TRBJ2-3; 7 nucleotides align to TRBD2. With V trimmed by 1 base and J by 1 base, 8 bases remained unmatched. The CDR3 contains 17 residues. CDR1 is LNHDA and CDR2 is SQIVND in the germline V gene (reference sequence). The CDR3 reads CASSIASRLAGTDTQYF. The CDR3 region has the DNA TGTGCCAGTAGTATAGCTTCCAGGCTAGCGGGCACAGATACGCAGTATTTT.

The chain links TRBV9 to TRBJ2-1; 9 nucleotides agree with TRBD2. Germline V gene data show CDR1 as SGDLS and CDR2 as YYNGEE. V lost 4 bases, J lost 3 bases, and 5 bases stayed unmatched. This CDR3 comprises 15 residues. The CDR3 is CASSTVSGSYNEQFF. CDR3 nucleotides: TGTGCCAGCAGCACAGTTAGCGGGAGCTACAATGAGCAGTTCTTC. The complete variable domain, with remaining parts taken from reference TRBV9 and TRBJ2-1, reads DSGVTQTPKHLITATGQRVTLRCSPRSGDLSVYWYQQSLDQGLQFLIQYYNGEERAKGNILERFSAQQFPDLHSELNLSSLELGDSALYFCASSTVSGSYNEQFFGPGTRLTVL.

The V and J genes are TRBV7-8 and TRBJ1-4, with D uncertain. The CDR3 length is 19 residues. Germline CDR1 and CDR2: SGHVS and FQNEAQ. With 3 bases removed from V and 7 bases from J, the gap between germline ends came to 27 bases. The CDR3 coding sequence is TGTGCCAGCAGCTTTACAACCCCTTCCGGCTACCAAAGAGGTGAAAAACTGTTTTTT. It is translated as CASSFTTPSGYQRGEKLFF.

CDR3 protein: CASSSRERHGYTF. The CDR3 coding sequence is TGTGCCAGCAGTAGTAGGGAGAGACATGGCTACACCTTC. The chain has TRBV28 and TRBJ1-2; D unclear. CDR1 MDHEN and CDR2 SYDVKM come from the germline V gene. V was cut by 5 bases and J by 6 bases, with 13 bases left in between. This CDR3 has 13 amino acids.

CDR3 sequence (DNA): TGTGCCACCAGCAGAGGGAAACCGGGACAGGGGGCTTATGAGCAGTTCTTC. As protein: CATSRGKPGQGAYEQFF. This chain connects TRBV15 to TRBJ2-1, with TRBD1 matching 12 bases. CDR3 length: 17 residues. Germline assignment: CDR1 LNHNV and CDR2 YYDKDF (reference sequence). The J segment lost 8 bases and the V segment lost 1 base, leaving 9 bases of the junction unmatched.

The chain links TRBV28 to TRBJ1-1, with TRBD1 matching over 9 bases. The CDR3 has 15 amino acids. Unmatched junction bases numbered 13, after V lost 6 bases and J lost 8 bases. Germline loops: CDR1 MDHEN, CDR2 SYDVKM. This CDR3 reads CASSQNRQGVGEAFF. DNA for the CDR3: TGTGCCAGCAGCCAGAACAGACAGGGGGTAGGAGAAGCTTTCTTT.